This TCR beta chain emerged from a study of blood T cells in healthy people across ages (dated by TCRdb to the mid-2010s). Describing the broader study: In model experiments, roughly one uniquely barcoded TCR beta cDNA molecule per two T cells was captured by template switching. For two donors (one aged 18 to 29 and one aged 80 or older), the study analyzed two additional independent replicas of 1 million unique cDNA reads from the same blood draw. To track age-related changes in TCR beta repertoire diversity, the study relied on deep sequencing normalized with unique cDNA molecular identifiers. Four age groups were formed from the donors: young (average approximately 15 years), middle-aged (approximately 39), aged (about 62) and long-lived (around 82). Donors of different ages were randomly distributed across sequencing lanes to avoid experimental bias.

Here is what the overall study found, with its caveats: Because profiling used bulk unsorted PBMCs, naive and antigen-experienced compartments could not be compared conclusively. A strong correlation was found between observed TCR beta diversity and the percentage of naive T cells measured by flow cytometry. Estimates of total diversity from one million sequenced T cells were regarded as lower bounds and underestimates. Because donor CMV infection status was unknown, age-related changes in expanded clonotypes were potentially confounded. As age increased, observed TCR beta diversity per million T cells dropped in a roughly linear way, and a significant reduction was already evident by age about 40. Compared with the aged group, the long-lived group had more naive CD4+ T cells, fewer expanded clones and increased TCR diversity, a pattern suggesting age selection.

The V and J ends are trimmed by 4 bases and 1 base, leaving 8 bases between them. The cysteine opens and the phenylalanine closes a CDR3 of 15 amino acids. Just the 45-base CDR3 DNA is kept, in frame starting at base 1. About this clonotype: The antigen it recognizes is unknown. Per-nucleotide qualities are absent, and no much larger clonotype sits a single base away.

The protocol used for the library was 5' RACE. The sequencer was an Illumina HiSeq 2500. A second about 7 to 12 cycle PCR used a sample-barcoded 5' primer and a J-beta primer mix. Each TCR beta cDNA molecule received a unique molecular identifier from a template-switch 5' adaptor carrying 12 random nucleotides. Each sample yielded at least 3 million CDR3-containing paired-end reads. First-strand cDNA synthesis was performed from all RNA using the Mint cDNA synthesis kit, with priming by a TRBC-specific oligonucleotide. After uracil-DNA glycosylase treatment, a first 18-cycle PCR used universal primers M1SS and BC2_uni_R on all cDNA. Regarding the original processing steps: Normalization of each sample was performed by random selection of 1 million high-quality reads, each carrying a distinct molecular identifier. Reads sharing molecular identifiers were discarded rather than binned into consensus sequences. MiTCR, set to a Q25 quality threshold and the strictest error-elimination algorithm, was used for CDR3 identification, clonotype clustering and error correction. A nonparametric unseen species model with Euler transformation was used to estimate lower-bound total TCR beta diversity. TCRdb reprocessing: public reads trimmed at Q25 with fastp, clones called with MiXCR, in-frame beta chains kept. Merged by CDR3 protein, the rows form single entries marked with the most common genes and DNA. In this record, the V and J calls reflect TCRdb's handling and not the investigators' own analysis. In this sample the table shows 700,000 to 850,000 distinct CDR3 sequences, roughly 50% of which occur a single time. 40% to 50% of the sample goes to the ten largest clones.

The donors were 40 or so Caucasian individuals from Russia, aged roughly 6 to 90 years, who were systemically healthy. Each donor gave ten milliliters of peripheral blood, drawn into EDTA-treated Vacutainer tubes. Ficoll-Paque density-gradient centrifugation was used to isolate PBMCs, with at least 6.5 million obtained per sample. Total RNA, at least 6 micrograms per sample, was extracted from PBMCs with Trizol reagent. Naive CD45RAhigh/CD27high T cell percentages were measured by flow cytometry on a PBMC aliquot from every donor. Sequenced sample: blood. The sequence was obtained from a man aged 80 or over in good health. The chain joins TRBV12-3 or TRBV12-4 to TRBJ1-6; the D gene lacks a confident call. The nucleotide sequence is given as TGTGCCAGCAGTTACGGGTCGTCCTATAATTCACCCCTCCACTTT. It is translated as CASSYGSSYNSPLHF.